The present entry profiles one TCR beta chain with its context. A Seattle source enrolled patients during active infection and followed them longitudinally. Original processing methods: For nucleated cells, counts were estimated from reference gene primer amplification. The data were produced by immunoSEQ multiplex PCR, yet TCRdb's version contains in-frame clones alone and is incomplete. V and J calls and clone size come straight from that table; D and trimming were deduced from the DNA. The data show under 50,000 clones, over 85% seen once. The source of the sample is a study of blood T cell repertoires in COVID-19. Study-wide context: Researchers got acute and convalescent COVID-19 samples from the United States, Italy and Spain. Sample material is recorded as cDNA or gDNA derived from T cells, B-cell-depleted T cells, or PBMCs.

The CDR3 consists of 16 residues. J gave up 6 bases and V 0 bases, and 5 bases lay outside the gene matches. CDR1 is SGHRS and CDR2 is YFSETQ in the germline V gene. The TCR comes from a man aged 55 to 70 with COVID-19, enrolled during active disease. Sample: peripheral blood. V and J are TRBV5-1 and TRBJ2-1, with 11 bases that match TRBD2. The CDR3 sequence is CASSLEGTSGVNEQFF. The CDR3 DNA sequence: TGCGCCAGCAGCTTGGAAGGGACTAGCGGCGTCAATGAGCAGTTCTTC. The full variable domain, completed using reference TRBV5-1 and TRBJ2-1, is KAGVTQTPRYLIKTRGQQVTLSCSPISGHRSVSWYQQTPGQGLQFLFEYFSETQRNKGNFPGRFSGRQFSNSRSEMNVSTLELGDSALYLCASSLEGTSGVNEQFFGPGTRLTVL.